A single sample is the source of the 4 T cell receptor beta chains below, sequenced in a study of shared clonotypes between healthy human individuals. Selected positively for CCR7 and CD45RO-negative, naive CD8 cells excluded terminally differentiated effector memory CD45RA+ cells. Clones were sequenced by immunoSEQ multiplex PCR, and TCRdb holds only the in-frame ones, with some missing. The table shows approximately 2,000,000 clones, with just over 90% occurring only once. The sequenced sample was naive CD8+ T cells from PBMCs. All receptors derive from a man aged 18 to 30 in good health. Some clones in this sample may be carry-over from other donors' samples.

The chain links TRBV6-1 to TRBJ2-5; D not resolved. This CDR3 is built from 14 residues. Trimming took 1 base from V and 8 from J, leaving 14 bases between them. Germline-derived CDR1 and CDR2 are MNHNS and SASEGT. CDR3 coding DNA: TGTGCCAGCAGTGAAGAGGTGTCCCCCAGAACCCAGTACTTC. Amino acids: CASSEEVSPRTQYF.

The chain employs TRBV7-9 and TRBJ2-2, with 7 bases fitting TRBD1. The CDR3 is 16 amino acids. With 6 bases clipped from V and 0 bases from J, the junction kept 7 bases outside the gene matches. Germline CDR1 is SEHNR and CDR2 is FQNEAQ (reference sequence). The CDR3: CASSHTGVANTGELFF. The DNA for the CDR3 is TGTGCCAGCAGTCACACAGGGGTCGCGAACACCGGGGAGCTGTTTTTT.

V is TRBV4-3 and J is TRBJ2-7; a possible D gene is TRBD2 (6 bases). CDR3 size: 14 residues. With 3 bases removed from V and 2 bases from J, the gap between germline ends came to 11 bases. Germline CDR1 LGHNA, CDR2 YSLEER. The CDR3 loop is CASSQGLGAYEQYF. The CDR3 DNA is TGCGCCAGCAGCCAGGGACTGGGAGCCTACGAGCAGTACTTC.

This clone came up once. CDR3 nucleotides: TGTGCCAGCACCTACGGACAGATGAAAGAGACCCAGTACTTC. Translation: CASTYGQMKETQYF. The gene calls are TRBV7-9 and TRBJ2-5, with a tentative D call TRBD1 (6 bases). The CDR3 runs 14 residues. V lost 7 bases and J lost 3, with 15 bases in between. CDR1 SEHNR and CDR2 FQNEAQ come from the germline V gene (reference sequence).